The present TCR beta chain was sequenced within a study of T cells after yellow fever vaccination. The CDR3 spans 16 residues. V was shortened by 2 bases and J by 3 bases, with 11 bases between the two germline ends. Looked up from germline, CDR1 is LGHNA and CDR2 is YNFKEQ. TCRdb itself ran the 5' RACE reads through MiXCR, one entry per CDR3 protein. The sample lists roughly 340,000 distinct CDR3 sequences; about 8.7% were seen once. Sequenced material: PBMCs, taken on the day of the first yellow fever vaccination. The chain employs TRBV4-2 and TRBJ1-6, with unresolved D. The clonotype comes from a man aged 18 to 35 who received the YFV17D yellow fever vaccine. The CDR3 is CASSQSESSYNSPLHF. CDR3 in DNA: TGTGCCAGCAGCCAATCGGAAAGCAGCTATAATTCACCCCTCCACTTT.